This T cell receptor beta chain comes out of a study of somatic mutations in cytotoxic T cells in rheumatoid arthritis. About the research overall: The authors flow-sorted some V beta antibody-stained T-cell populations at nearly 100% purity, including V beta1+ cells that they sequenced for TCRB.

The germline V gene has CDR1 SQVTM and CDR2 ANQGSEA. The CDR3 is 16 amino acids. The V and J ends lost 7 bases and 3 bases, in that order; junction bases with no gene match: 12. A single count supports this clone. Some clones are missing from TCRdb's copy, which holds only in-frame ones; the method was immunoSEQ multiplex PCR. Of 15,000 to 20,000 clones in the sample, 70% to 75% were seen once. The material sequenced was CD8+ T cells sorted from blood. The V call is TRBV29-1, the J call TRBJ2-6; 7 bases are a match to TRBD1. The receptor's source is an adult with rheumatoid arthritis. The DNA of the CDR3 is TGCAGCGCCCGGGGACAGTCAGCGCTTGGGGCCAACGTCCTGACTTTC. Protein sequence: CSARGQSALGANVLTF.